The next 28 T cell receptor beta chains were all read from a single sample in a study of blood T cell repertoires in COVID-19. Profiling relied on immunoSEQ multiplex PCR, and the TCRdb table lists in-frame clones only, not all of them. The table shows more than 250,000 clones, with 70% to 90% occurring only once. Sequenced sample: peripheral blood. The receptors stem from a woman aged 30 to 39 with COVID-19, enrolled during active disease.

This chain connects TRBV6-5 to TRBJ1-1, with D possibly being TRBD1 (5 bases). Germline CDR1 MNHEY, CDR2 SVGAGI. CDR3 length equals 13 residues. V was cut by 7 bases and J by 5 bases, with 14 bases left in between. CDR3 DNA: TGTGCCAGCACCCCGAGGAGGGGAACTGAAGCTTTCTTT. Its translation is CASTPRRGTEAFF.

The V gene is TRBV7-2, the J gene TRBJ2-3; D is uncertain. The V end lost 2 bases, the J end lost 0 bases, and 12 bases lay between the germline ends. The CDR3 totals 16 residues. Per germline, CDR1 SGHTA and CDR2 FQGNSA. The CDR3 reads CASSLNRLTSTDTQYF. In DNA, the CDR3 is TGTGCCAGCAGCTTAAACCGACTGACGAGCACAGATACGCAGTATTTT.

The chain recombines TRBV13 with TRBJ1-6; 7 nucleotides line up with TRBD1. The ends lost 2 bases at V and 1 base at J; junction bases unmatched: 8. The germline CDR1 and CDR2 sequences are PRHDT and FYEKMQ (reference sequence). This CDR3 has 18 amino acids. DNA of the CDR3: TGTGCCAGCAGCTTATTCACAGGGGCGGGATCCTATAATTCACCCCTCCACTTT. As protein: CASSLFTGAGSYNSPLHF.

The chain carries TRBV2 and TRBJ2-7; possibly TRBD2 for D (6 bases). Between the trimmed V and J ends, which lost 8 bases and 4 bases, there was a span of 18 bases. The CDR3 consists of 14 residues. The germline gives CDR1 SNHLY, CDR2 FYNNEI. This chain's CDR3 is CASRGDGGRYEQYV. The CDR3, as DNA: TGTGCCAGCCGTGGGGACGGGGGAAGATACGAGCAGTACGTC.

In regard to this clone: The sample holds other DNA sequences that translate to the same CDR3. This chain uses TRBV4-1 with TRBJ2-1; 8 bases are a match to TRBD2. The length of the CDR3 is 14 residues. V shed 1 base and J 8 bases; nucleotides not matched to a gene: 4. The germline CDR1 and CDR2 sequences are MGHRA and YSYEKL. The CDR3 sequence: CASSQGLAGYEQFF. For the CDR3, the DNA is TGCGCCAGCAGCCAAGGTTTAGCGGGGTATGAGCAGTTCTTC.

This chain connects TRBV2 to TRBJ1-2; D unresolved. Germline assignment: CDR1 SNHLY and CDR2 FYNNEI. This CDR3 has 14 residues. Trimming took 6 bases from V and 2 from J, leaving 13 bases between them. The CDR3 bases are TGTGCCAGCAGCGCCTTGGGAGGGAACTATGGCTACACCTTC. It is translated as CASSALGGNYGYTF.

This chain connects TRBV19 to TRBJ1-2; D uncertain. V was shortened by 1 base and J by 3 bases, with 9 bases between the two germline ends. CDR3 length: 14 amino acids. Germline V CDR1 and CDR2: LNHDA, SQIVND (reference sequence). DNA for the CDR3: TGTGCCAGTAGTATAGCAGGCACCTACTATGGCTACACCTTC. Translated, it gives CASSIAGTYYGYTF.

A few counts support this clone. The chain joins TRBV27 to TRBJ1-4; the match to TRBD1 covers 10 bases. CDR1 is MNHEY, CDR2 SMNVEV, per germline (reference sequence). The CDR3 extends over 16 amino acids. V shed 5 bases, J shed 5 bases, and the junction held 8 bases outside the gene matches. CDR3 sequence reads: CASSDRGLLRNEKLFF. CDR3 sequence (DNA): TGTGCCAGCAGTGACAGGGGGCTTCTTAGGAATGAAAAACTGTTTTTT.

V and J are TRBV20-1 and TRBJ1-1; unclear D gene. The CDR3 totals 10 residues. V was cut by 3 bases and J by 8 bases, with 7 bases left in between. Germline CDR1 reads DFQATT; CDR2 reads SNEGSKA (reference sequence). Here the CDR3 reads CSASSNEAFF. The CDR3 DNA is TGCAGTGCTAGTTCTAACGAAGCTTTCTTT.

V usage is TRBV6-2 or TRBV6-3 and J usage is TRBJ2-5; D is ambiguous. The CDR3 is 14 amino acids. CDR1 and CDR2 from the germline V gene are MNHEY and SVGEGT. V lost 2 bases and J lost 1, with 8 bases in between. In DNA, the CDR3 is TGTGCCAGCAGTTACCAGTTACGCCAAGAGACCCAGTACTTC. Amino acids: CASSYQLRQETQYF.

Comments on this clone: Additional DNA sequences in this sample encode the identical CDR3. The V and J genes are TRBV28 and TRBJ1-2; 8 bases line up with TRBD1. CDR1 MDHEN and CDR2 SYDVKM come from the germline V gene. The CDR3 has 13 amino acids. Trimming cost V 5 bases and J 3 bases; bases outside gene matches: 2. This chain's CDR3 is CASSPTGDYGYTF. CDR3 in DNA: TGTGCCAGCAGTCCGACAGGGGACTATGGCTACACCTTC.

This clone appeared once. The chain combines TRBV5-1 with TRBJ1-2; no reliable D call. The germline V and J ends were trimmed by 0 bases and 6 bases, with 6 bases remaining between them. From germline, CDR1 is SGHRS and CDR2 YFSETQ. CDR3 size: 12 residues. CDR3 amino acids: CASSLGQDGYTF. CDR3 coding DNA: TGCGCCAGCAGCTTGGGCCAGGATGGCTACACCTTC.

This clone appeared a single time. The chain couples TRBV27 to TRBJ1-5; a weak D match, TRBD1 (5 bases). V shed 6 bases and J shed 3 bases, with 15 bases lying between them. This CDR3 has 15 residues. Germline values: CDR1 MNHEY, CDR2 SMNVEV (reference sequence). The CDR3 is CASSPWLGHNQPQHF. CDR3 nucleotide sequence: TGTGCCAGCAGCCCCTGGTTGGGGCACAATCAGCCCCAGCATTTT.

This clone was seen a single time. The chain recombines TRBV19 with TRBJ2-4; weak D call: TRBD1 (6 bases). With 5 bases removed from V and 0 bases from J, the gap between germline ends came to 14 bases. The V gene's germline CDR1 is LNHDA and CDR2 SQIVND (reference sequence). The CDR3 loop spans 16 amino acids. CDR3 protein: CASSARGRLAKNIQYF. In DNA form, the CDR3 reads TGTGCCAGTAGTGCCAGGGGAAGATTAGCCAAAAACATTCAGTACTTC.

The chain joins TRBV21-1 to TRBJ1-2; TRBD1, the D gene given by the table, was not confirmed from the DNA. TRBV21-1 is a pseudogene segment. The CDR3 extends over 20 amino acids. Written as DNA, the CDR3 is TGTGCCAGCAGCTTAGGCCCACCCTGGGACAGGGATCACAATAACTATGGCTACACCTTC. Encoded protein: CASSLGPPWDRDHNNYGYTF.

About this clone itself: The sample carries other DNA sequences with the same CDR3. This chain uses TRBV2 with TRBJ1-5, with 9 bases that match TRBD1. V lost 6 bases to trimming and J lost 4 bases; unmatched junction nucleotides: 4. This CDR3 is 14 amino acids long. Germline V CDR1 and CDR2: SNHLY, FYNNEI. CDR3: CASSGGTGNQPQHF. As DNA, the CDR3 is TGTGCCAGCAGCGGGGGGACAGGGAATCAGCCCCAGCATTTT.

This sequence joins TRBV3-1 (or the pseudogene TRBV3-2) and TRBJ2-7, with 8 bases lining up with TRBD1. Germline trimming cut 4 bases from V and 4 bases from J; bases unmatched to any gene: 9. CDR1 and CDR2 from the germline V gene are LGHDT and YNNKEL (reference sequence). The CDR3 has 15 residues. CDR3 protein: CASSRLGTGPYEQYF. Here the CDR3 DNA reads TGTGCCAGCAGCCGACTGGGGACAGGACCTTACGAGCAGTACTTC.

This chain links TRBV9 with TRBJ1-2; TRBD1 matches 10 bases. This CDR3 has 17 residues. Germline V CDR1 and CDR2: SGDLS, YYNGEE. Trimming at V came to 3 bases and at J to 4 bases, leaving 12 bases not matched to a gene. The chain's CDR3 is CASSAKLTGGAGYGYTF. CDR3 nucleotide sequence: TGTGCCAGCAGCGCGAAGCTGACAGGGGGCGCCGGCTATGGCTACACCTTC.

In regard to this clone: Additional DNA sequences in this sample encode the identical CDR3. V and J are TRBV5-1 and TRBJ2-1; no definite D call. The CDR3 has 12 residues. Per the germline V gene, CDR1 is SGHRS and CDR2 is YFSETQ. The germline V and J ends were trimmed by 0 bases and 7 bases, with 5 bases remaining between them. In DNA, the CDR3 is TGCGCCAGCAGCTTGGCCGGTAATGAGCAGTTCTTC. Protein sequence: CASSLAGNEQFF.

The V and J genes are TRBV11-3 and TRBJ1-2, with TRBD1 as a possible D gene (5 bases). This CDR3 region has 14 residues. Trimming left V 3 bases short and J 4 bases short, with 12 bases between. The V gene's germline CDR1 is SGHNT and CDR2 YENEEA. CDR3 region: CASSLRSGPYGYTF. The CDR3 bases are TGTGCCAGCAGCTTGCGCTCAGGGCCCTATGGCTACACCTTC.

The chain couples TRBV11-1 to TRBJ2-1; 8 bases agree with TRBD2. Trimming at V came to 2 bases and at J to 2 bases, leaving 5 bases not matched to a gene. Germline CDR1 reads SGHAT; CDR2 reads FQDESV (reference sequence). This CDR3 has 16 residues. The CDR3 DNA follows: TGTGCCAGCAGCTTATTGCGGGGGGCTCCCTACAATGAGCAGTTCTTC. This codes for CASSLLRGAPYNEQFF.

In DNA form, the CDR3 reads TGTGCCAGCAGCCAAGCGGGACAGGGTGTCGGGACCCAGTACTTC. Its translation is CASSQAGQGVGTQYF. The chain combines TRBV14 with TRBJ2-5; 9 positions match TRBD1. J was trimmed by 7 bases and V by 1 base; bases with no gene match: 7. CDR1 is SGHDN, CDR2 FVKESK, per germline. The CDR3 is made up of 15 amino acids.

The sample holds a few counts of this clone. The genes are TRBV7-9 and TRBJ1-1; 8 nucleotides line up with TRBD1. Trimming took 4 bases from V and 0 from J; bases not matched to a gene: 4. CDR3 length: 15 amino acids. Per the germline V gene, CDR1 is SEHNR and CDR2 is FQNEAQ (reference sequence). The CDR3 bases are TGTGCCAGCAGCTGGACAGGGTACATGAACACTGAAGCTTTCTTT. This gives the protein CASSWTGYMNTEAFF.

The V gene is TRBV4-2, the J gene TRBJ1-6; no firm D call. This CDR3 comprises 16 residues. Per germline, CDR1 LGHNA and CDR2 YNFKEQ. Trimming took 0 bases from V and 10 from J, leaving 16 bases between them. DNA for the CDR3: TGTGCCAGCAGCCAAGATTTGAGGAGGGATCGATCACCCCTCCACTTT. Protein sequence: CASSQDLRRDRSPLHF.

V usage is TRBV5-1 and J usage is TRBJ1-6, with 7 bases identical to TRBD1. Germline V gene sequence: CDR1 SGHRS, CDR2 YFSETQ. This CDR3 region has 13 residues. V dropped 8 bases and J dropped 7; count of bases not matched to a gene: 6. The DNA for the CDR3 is TGCGCCAGTTCCGGGACAGAAAATTCACCCCTCCACTTT. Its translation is CASSGTENSPLHF.

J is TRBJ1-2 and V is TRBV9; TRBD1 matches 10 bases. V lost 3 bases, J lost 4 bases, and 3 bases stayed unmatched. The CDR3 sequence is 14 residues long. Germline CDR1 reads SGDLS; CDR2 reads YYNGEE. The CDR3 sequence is CASSGWTGGYGYTF. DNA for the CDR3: TGTGCCAGCAGCGGATGGACAGGGGGCTATGGCTACACCTTC.

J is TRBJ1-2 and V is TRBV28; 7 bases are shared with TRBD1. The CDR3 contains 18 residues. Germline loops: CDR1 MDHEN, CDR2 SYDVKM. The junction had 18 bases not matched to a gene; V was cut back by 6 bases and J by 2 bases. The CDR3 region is CASRPLPQTRDRNYGYTF. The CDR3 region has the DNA TGTGCCAGCAGACCCTTACCCCAAACTCGGGACAGAAACTATGGCTACACCTTC.

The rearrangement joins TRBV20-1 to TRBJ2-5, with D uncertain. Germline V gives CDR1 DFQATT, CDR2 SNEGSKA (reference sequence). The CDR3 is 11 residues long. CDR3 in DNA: TGCTCTAATCTCGGTCAAGAGACCCAGTACTTC. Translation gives CSNLGQETQYF.